Listed below are T cell receptor beta chains from one sample, sequenced in a study of T cells after yellow fever vaccination. One entry per CDR3 protein results from TCRdb running MiXCR on the 5' RACE reads. The table includes about 630,000 distinct CDR3 sequences, about 12% detected once. The material was PBMCs, obtained on the day of the yellow fever booster vaccination. These receptors all stem from a man younger than 45 who received the YFV17D yellow fever vaccine. Both conserved end residues are part of each CDR3. D genes are given only for firm matches. Some rows mark clone size as missing; the rest say once, few, many or name a class of expanded clone.

D,length,J,size,V,DNA,CDR3
NA,16,TRBJ1-2,few,TRBV4-2,TGTGCCAGCAGCCAAGATCCGGGCCCCAGGAAACTTAGCTACACCTTC,CASSQDPGPRKLSYTF
NA,17,TRBJ2-1,NA,TRBV4-3,TGCGCCAGCAGCCAAGTGTACGTTTGGCGGTCTGGGAATGAGCAGTTCTTC,CASSQVYVWRSGNEQFF
NA,14,TRBJ2-7,NA,TRBV14,TGTGCCAGCAGCAAGAGGGGGAACTTATACGAGCAGTACTTC,CASSKRGNLYEQYF
NA,16,TRBJ2-3,NA,TRBV4-2,TGTGCCAGCAGCCAAGTTGAGGGATTGGGACAAAATACGCAGTATTTT,CASSQVEGLGQNTQYF
TRBD1,15,TRBJ1-1,few,TRBV10-3,TGTGCCATCAGGACGACAGGGACAGCGAACACTGAAGCTTTCTTT,CAIRTTGTANTEAFF
TRBD2,15,TRBJ2-1,NA,TRBV7-2,TGTGCCAGCAGACTTGGACTAGCGGGAGTCAATGAGCAGTTCTTC,CASRLGLAGVNEQFF
NA,13,TRBJ2-3,NA,TRBV21-1,TGTGCCAGCAGCAAAGGGGAGCGGAATACGCAGTATTTT,CASSKGERNTQYF
NA,13,TRBJ1-2,NA,TRBV6-2/TRBV6-3,TGTGCCAGCACGGACAAACCACACTATGGCTACACCTTC,CASTDKPHYGYTF
NA,8,TRBJ2-4,NA,TRBV2,TGTGCCAGCGGTAGTCAGTACTTC,CASGSQYF
NA,12,TRBJ2-7,NA,TRBV10-2,TGCGCCAGCAGGGGACCCGGCTACGAGCAGTACTTC,CASRGPGYEQYF
TRBD1,16,TRBJ1-5,few,TRBV6-1,TGTGCCAGCAGTAAGCCCCAGGGGGCGATCAATCAGCCCCAGCATTTT,CASSKPQGAINQPQHF
TRBD2,16,TRBJ2-7,NA,TRBV7-2,TGTGCCAGCAGCTTAGCGGGAGGAGCGGGAGCTGGTGAGCAGTACTTC,CASSLAGGAGAGEQYF
NA,16,TRBJ2-3,NA,TRBV5-1,TGCGCCAGCAGTAAACCCGCCAGCGGACAGACAGATACGCAGTATTTT,CASSKPASGQTDTQYF
TRBD2,14,TRBJ2-1,NA,TRBV29-1,TGCAGCGTTGAATGGGGCGGGAGTGGTAATGAGCAGTTCTTC,CSVEWGGSGNEQFF
NA,13,TRBJ2-7,many,TRBV7-2,TGTGCCAGCAGTTTGGGGGGGCGTTACGAGCAGTACTTC,CASSLGGRYEQYF
TRBD2,15,TRBJ2-7,NA,TRBV7-2,TGTGCCAGCAGCTTAAAGCCGGGAGGGCCGTACGAGCAGTACTTC,CASSLKPGGPYEQYF
NA,12,TRBJ2-2,NA,TRBV27,TGTGCCAGCCTTAATCAGGCCGGGGAGCTGTTTTTT,CASLNQAGELFF
NA,15,TRBJ1-4,NA,TRBV5-1,TGCGCCAGCAGCGACACAAGTGCAACTAATGAAAAACTGTTTTTT,CASSDTSATNEKLFF
NA,14,TRBJ2-3,NA,TRBV10-1,TGCGCCAGCAGTGATTCTGGACGAGCAGATACGCAGTATTTT,CASSDSGRADTQYF
TRBD2,16,TRBJ2-1,NA,TRBV20-1,TGCAGTGCTAGAGATCCTAGCGGGGCCCGTTTCGCTGAGCAGTTCTTC,CSARDPSGARFAEQFF
NA,10,TRBJ2-4,NA,TRBV12-5,TGTGCTAGCAGCTTGGCAGGACAGTACTTC,CASSLAGQYF
TRBD2,17,TRBJ2-1,few,TRBV20-1,TGCAGTGCTAGGGTAGCGGGAGGACGGTCTCCCTACAATGAGCAGTTCTTC,CSARVAGGRSPYNEQFF
NA,15,TRBJ2-2,NA,TRBV12-3/TRBV12-4,TGTGCCAGCAGTTTAAGGGATTGGAGCACCGGGGAGCTGTTTTTT,CASSLRDWSTGELFF
NA,18,TRBJ2-6,NA,TRBV15,TGTGCCACCAGCGATGCAAGGGGGGAAAGCTCTGGGGCCAACGTCCTGACTTTC,CATSDARGESSGANVLTF
NA,16,TRBJ2-6,NA,TRBV20-1,TGCAGTGCTAGAGGGACAGTAAGAGGGGGGGCCAACGTCCTGACTTTC,CSARGTVRGGANVLTF
TRBD2,19,TRBJ2-7,few,TRBV27,TGTGCCAGCAGTTTAACAGGGAATTGGGGACTAGCGGGAGGCTACGAGCAGTACTTC,CASSLTGNWGLAGGYEQYF
NA,12,TRBJ1-3,few,TRBV12-3/TRBV12-4,TGTGCCAGCAGTCCGGTGGGACCCACCATATATTTT,CASSPVGPTIYF
TRBD1,15,TRBJ2-2,few,TRBV20-1,TGCAGTGCTGTGGGGAACAGGGGGAATACCGGGGAGCTGTTTTTT,CSAVGNRGNTGELFF
TRBD2,14,TRBJ2-5,few,TRBV7-2,TGTGCCAGCAGCCCCCAGGGAGGGAGAGAGACCCAGTACTTC,CASSPQGGRETQYF
TRBD2,16,TRBJ2-7,NA,TRBV7-2,TGTGCCAGCAGCTTCCGGGACTACCTGGCCTCCTACGAGCAGTACTTC,CASSFRDYLASYEQYF
NA,15,TRBJ2-1,many,TRBV7-6,TGTGCCAGCAGCTCCGGGGGACCCTCCTACAATGAGCAGTTCTTC,CASSSGGPSYNEQFF
NA,14,TRBJ2-3,NA,TRBV29-1,TGCAGCGTTGGGGGGGCGGGAGGCACAGATACGCAGTATTTT,CSVGGAGGTDTQYF
TRBD1,12,TRBJ2-7,NA,TRBV20-1,TGCAGTGCTAGAGAAACAGGGGTCGAGCAGTACTTC,CSARETGVEQYF
NA,16,TRBJ2-5,NA,TRBV15,TGTGCCACCAGTCCCAGACAGGCCTCCTCGAGAGAGACCCAGTACTTC,CATSPRQASSRETQYF
NA,16,TRBJ2-1,few,TRBV21-1,TGTGCCAGCAGCCCCCCAAGCCGGGACAGGGGCGATGAGCAGTTCTTC,CASSPPSRDRGDEQFF
TRBD1,15,TRBJ2-7,few,TRBV7-2,TGTGCCAGCAGCTTTCTCGGGACAGGTCTCTACGAGCAGTACTTC,CASSFLGTGLYEQYF
NA,14,TRBJ2-7,NA,TRBV2,TGTGCCAGCAGTCGCGACGGACCTTATCGCGAGCAGTACTTC,CASSRDGPYREQYF
NA,13,TRBJ2-3,many,TRBV30,TGTGCCTGGAGTGTAGAGGTAGTAGATACGCAGTATTTT,CAWSVEVVDTQYF
TRBD2,15,TRBJ2-7,few,TRBV4-3,TGCGCCAGCAGCCAAGGGAGCGGGAGAGGCTACGAGCAGTACTTC,CASSQGSGRGYEQYF
TRBD1,12,TRBJ1-2,NA,TRBV6-2/TRBV6-3,TGTGCCAGCCGGGACAGGGACTATGGCTACACCTTC,CASRDRDYGYTF
TRBD1,15,TRBJ1-1,once,TRBV7-2,TGTGCCAGCAGCCCAGGGGGGGGCGCGTACACTGAAGCTTTCTTT,CASSPGGGAYTEAFF
NA,16,TRBJ2-3,once,TRBV7-3,TGTGCCAGCAGCACCCCTAGAGAGGGGAGCACAGATACGCAGTATTTT,CASSTPREGSTDTQYF
NA,14,TRBJ2-5,NA,TRBV15,TGTGCCACCAGCAGACCAGTATCCCAAGAGACCCAGTACTTC,CATSRPVSQETQYF
TRBD1,16,TRBJ2-7,NA,TRBV5-5,TGTGCCAGCAGCGATGGACTGGGACAGGGGTCACGCGAGCAGTACTTC,CASSDGLGQGSREQYF
NA,13,TRBJ1-6,NA,TRBV3-1,TGTGCCAGCACGGAGGCAGATAATTCACCCCTCCACTTT,CASTEADNSPLHF
TRBD2,15,TRBJ2-1,NA,TRBV12-3/TRBV12-4,TGTGCCAGCAGTTTTACTAGCGGGAGGGCCGGTGAGCAGTTCTTC,CASSFTSGRAGEQFF
NA,11,TRBJ1-2,few,TRBV30,TGTGCCTGGAGTGTTGGGGGTCGCTACACCTTC,CAWSVGGRYTF
NA,17,TRBJ2-1,NA,TRBV5-1,TGCGCCAGCAGCTTATATTACGGGGGAGTTGGGTACAATGAGCAGTTCTTC,CASSLYYGGVGYNEQFF
NA,17,TRBJ1-1,NA,TRBV12-3/TRBV12-4,TGTGCCAGCAGCCCCTCGGGTGCCTCACGCAGGAACACTGAAGCTTTCTTT,CASSPSGASRRNTEAFF
NA,14,TRBJ2-5,NA,TRBV19,TGTGCCAGTAGTCCATATGCTCGCCAAGAGACCCAGTACTTC,CASSPYARQETQYF
TRBD2,14,TRBJ2-2,NA,TRBV19,TGTGCCAGCACGGGACTAGCGATCACCGGGGAGCTGTTTTTT,CASTGLAITGELFF
NA,15,TRBJ2-7,few,TRBV9,TGTGCCAGCAGCGGTCACGAACAGGGTTCCTACGAGCAGTACTTC,CASSGHEQGSYEQYF
NA,15,TRBJ2-7,NA,TRBV9,TGTGCCAGCAGCCTCAGAACCGGGCCCCCCTACGAGCAGTACTTC,CASSLRTGPPYEQYF
TRBD1,15,TRBJ2-5,few,TRBV7-2,TGTGCCAGCAGCACCGGACAGGGTGGCCAAGAGACCCAGTACTTC,CASSTGQGGQETQYF